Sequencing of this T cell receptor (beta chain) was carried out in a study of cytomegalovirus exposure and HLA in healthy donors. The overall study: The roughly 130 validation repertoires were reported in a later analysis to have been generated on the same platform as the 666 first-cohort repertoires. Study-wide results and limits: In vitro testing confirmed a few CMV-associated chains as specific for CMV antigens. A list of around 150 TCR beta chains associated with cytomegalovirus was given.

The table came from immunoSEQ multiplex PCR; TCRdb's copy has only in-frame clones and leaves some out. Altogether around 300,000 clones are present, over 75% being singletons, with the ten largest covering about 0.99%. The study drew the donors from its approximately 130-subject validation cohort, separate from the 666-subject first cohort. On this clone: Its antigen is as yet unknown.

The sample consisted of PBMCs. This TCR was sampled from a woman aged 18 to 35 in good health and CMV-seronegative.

The CDR3 is CASSDGTGDQPQHF. CDR3 coding DNA: TGTGCCAGCAGTGACGGTACAGGGGATCAGCCCCAGCATTTT. The chain links TRBV6-5 to TRBJ1-5; 7 bases agree with TRBD1. This CDR3 has 14 residues. V lost 5 bases and J lost 5; bases outside the gene matches: 6. Germline lookup yields CDR1 MNHEY and CDR2 SVGAGI.